This T cell receptor (beta chain) was sequenced for a study of CD8 T cells in Susac syndrome. Study-level findings and limits: As the study acknowledged, the number of individuals in its TCR sequencing and HLA analysis was relatively small.

Sequencing of TCR beta was performed on blood CD8+ and CD4+ T cells. Remarks on this clonotype: The antigen remains undetermined.

Reverse transcription used about 0.45 to 1 ug RNA and random hexamers. The amplification used immunoSEQ multiplex PCR on TCR beta CDR3; it spanned 54 Vbeta and 13 Jbeta. Using its own MiXCR run on the immunoSEQ multiplex PCR reads, TCRdb lists one record per CDR3 protein. The sample yields roughly 150,000 distinct CDR3 sequences, 95% to 96% seen once. Trimming cost V 0 bases and J 1 base, with 12 bases left between them. The germline V gene has CDR1 SGHAT and CDR2 FQNNGV. This CDR3 is 16 amino acids long. The receptor's source is a human donor with multiple sclerosis. Sequenced input: CD8+ T cells from PBMCs. This chain links TRBV11-2 with TRBJ1-1; D is uncertain. The CDR3 sequence: CASSLDISRPNTEAFF. CDR3 DNA sequence: TGTGCCAGCAGCTTAGATATAAGTCGGCCGAACACTGAAGCTTTCTTT.